This passage covers 18 T cell receptor beta chains from one sample sequenced in a study of cytomegalovirus exposure and HLA in healthy donors. The PCR contained 60 Vbeta and 13 Jbeta primers. Sequencing was performed with immunoSEQ multiplex PCR; in TCRdb, only in-frame clones are kept and a portion is missing. The sample holds fewer than 200,000 clones, 84% seen once. The sample taken for sequencing was PBMCs. These receptors were collected from a girl aged 2-10 years in good health and CMV-seropositive.

The V call is TRBV7-9, the J call TRBJ2-2, with 7 positions matching TRBD2. CDR3 size: 14 residues. After removal of 3 bases from V and 6 bases from J, the junction contained 4 bases not matched to a gene. CDR1 is SEHNR and CDR2 is FQNEAQ in the germline V gene (reference sequence). CDR3 amino acids: CASSLGGNSGELFF. The CDR3 DNA sequence: TGTGCCAGCAGCTTGGGGGGGAATTCCGGGGAGCTGTTTTTT.

The gene calls are TRBV11-3 and TRBJ2-3; weak D call: TRBD2 (6 bases). The CDR3 is 16 amino acids. Germline CDR1 and CDR2: SGHNT and YENEEA. Trimming took off 5 bases at V and 4 bases at J, with 19 bases between the two ends. The CDR3 loop reads CASSEWGGGTPDTQYF. The CDR3 bases are TGTGCCAGCAGCGAATGGGGTGGAGGGACCCCAGATACGCAGTATTTT.

V and J are TRBV7-8 and TRBJ1-1, with 7 bases identical to TRBD1. The germline V gene encodes CDR1 SGHVS and CDR2 FQNEAQ. This CDR3 contains 15 residues. V trimming: 4 bases; J trimming: 1 base; junction bases outside the gene matches: 6. The CDR3 spells CASSSLGQENTEAFF. The DNA for the CDR3 is TGTGCCAGCAGCTCACTTGGACAGGAGAACACTGAAGCTTTCTTT.

The rearrangement uses TRBV10-2 and TRBJ2-3; a possible D gene is TRBD2 (5 bases). Germline CDR1 WSHSY, CDR2 SAAADI. The V and J ends lost 7 bases and 1 base respectively, with 12 bases between them. The CDR3 is made up of 14 amino acids. This chain's CDR3 is CASTRTPGTDTQYF. CDR3 bases: TGCGCCAGCACCAGGACTCCCGGCACAGATACGCAGTATTTT.

The gene calls are TRBV15 and TRBJ2-1; TRBD2 aligns across 7 bases. Germline assignment: CDR1 LNHNV and CDR2 YYDKDF (reference sequence). The V segment lost 4 bases and the J segment 10 bases; nucleotides outside the gene matches: 13. The CDR3 loop spans 15 amino acids. In DNA form, the CDR3 reads TGTGCCACCAGCATAGGGGACTACCGAGTGGACGAGCAGTTCTTC. It encodes CATSIGDYRVDEQFF. Variable domain in full (rest from reference TRBV15 and TRBJ2-1): DAMVIQNPRYQVTQFGKPVTLSCSQTLNHNVMYWYQQKSSQAPKLLFHYYDKDFNNEADTPDNFQSRRPNTSFCFLDIRSPGLGDTAMYLCATSIGDYRVDEQFFGPGTRLTVL.

This chain joins TRBV28 and TRBJ2-7; tentative D call: TRBD2 (6 bases). The CDR3 has 13 amino acids. V lost 7 bases and J 3 bases, leaving 13 bases between the germline ends. CDR1 and CDR2 from the germline V gene are MDHEN and SYDVKM. The CDR3 loop reads CASTPGGLYEQYF. CDR3 coding DNA: TGTGCCAGCACCCCCGGGGGTCTCTACGAGCAGTACTTC.

The V gene is TRBV30, the J gene TRBJ1-1; D ambiguous. Between the trimmed V and J ends, which lost 1 base and 0 bases, there was a span of 18 bases. Germline lookup yields CDR1 GTSNPN and CDR2 SVGIG (reference sequence). CDR3 length: 17 amino acids. CDR3 loop: CAWSGPEGVQMNTEAFF. In nucleotides, the CDR3 is TGTGCCTGGAGTGGACCAGAGGGCGTACAGATGAACACTGAAGCTTTCTTT.

The rearrangement uses TRBV7-3 and TRBJ2-1, with TRBD2 identical over 7 bases. In germline, CDR1 is SGHTA, CDR2 FQGTGA. Trimming at V came to 5 bases and at J to 8 bases, leaving 3 bases not matched to a gene. The CDR3 loop spans 12 amino acids. In DNA, the CDR3 is TGTGCCAGCAGCGGGGAGGGTCATGAGCAGTTCTTC. This sequence encodes CASSGEGHEQFF.

CDR3 protein: CASSGPPGNGTGANVLTF. The CDR3, as DNA: TGTGCCAGCAGTGGCCCCCCAGGGAATGGCACTGGGGCCAACGTCCTGACTTTC. The rearrangement uses TRBV2 and TRBJ2-6; a possible D gene is TRBD1 (5 bases). The CDR3 covers 18 residues. CDR1 SNHLY and CDR2 FYNNEI come from the germline V gene. Trimming removed 4 bases at V and 2 bases at J, with 18 bases between.

This chain connects TRBV5-8 to TRBJ2-7; a weak D match, TRBD2 (5 bases). The germline V and J ends were trimmed by 0 bases and 7 bases, with 14 bases remaining between them. This CDR3 comprises 14 residues. Germline V gene data show CDR1 as SGHTS and CDR2 as YDEGEE. CDR3 in DNA: TGTGCCAGCAGCTTGGGCCTTTTCGGCGGGGAGCAGTACTTC. It specifies CASSLGLFGGEQYF.

The CDR3 is CASSLESRNFYGYTF. The CDR3 DNA reads as TGTGCCAGCAGCTTGGAGAGTCGCAACTTCTATGGCTACACCTTC. This chain joins TRBV5-5 and TRBJ1-2; no reliable D call. CDR1 and CDR2 (germline): SGHKS, YYEKEE (reference sequence). The CDR3 consists of 15 residues. The V end was cut by 0 bases, the J end by 4 bases, with 13 bases between.

The chain couples TRBV2 to TRBJ1-2; D is possibly TRBD1 (5 bases). V dropped 4 bases and J dropped 4 bases, with 16 bases sitting between them. CDR3 length: 15 residues. Germline V gives CDR1 SNHLY, CDR2 FYNNEI. CDR3 sequence: CASSAPGGGVYGYTF. CDR3 DNA: TGTGCCAGCAGTGCACCGGGTGGGGGGGTCTATGGCTACACCTTC. Using reference TRBV2 and TRBJ1-2 for the parts outside the CDR3, the full variable domain is EPEVTQTPSHQVTQMGQEVILRCVPISNHLYFYWYRQILGQKVEFLVSFYNNEISEKSEIFDDQFSVERPDGSNFTLKIRSTKLEDSAMYFCASSAPGGGVYGYTFGSGTRLTVV.

This chain links TRBV27 with TRBJ2-7; D remains ambiguous. Trimming shortened V by 6 bases and J by 6 bases, and 24 bases separated the two germline ends. This CDR3 comprises 16 residues. CDR1 is MNHEY, CDR2 SMNVEV, per germline (reference sequence). This CDR3 reads CASSPLHEWRFVEQYF. CDR3 coding DNA: TGTGCCAGCAGCCCACTGCACGAGTGGCGGTTCGTCGAGCAGTACTTC.

Note on this clone: Mismatch with germline at one junction end may stem from a read error. The chain recombines TRBV7-3 with TRBJ2-7; weak D call: TRBD1 (6 bases). In germline, CDR1 is SGHTA, CDR2 FQGTGA. The CDR3 contains 15 residues. The CDR3 coding sequence is TGTGCCAGCAGCTTAAGTTCCGGGACAAGCTACGTGCAGTACTTC. Translating it yields CASSLSSGTSYVQYF.

The sample holds a few counts of this clone. This chain uses TRBV19 with TRBJ2-7; 8 bases are shared with TRBD2. V shed 4 bases, J shed 0 bases, and the junction held 5 bases outside the gene matches. Per germline, CDR1 LNHDA and CDR2 SQIVND (reference sequence). CDR3 length: 15 amino acids. CDR3 in amino acids: CASSRLAGRSYEQYF. The CDR3 nucleotides are TGTGCCAGTAGTAGGTTAGCGGGGCGCTCCTACGAGCAGTACTTC.

The V call is TRBV12-2, the J call TRBJ2-1; TRBD2 reflects the table's D call only, with no check against the DNA. TRBV12-2 is assigned pseudogene status. This CDR3 spans 14 amino acids. The CDR3 sequence: CASRLTGLVNEQFF. The CDR3 DNA follows: TGTGCAAGTCGCTTAACCGGACTCGTAAATGAGCAGTTCTTC.

The V call is TRBV5-1, the J call TRBJ2-1; 9 bases line up with TRBD1. The CDR3 contains 17 residues. Germline CDR1 and CDR2: SGHRS and YFSETQ. The trim removed 4 bases at V and 4 bases at J, leaving 12 bases unmatched. CDR3 sequence reads: CASSLTRGQGLYNEQFF. For the CDR3, the DNA is TGCGCCAGCAGCCTAACGCGCGGACAGGGGTTATACAATGAGCAGTTCTTC.

The chain joins TRBV28 to TRBJ1-5; 10 bases are shared with TRBD1. This CDR3 is built from 16 residues. With V trimmed by 5 bases and J by 3 bases, 7 bases remained unmatched. Germline V gene sequence: CDR1 MDHEN, CDR2 SYDVKM. In DNA form, the CDR3 reads TGTGCCAGCAGTGGAGACAGGGGGCTTCTCAATCAGCCCCAGCATTTT. Amino acids: CASSGDRGLLNQPQHF.